A selection of T cell receptor beta chains follows, all from one sample in a study of human T cells and chemical hapten exposure. TCRdb re-derived calls from the RACE reads in MiXCR, one entry per CDR3 protein. The table has 300,000 to 450,000 distinct CDR3 sequences, less than 6.5% seen once. This sample comprised whole blood, obtained in connection with sensitization to the hapten diphenylcyclopropenone (DPC). Source of these receptors: a woman in her 50s with alopecia areata. Some clones in this sample may be carry-over from other donors' samples. CDR3s include the opening cysteine and the closing phenylalanine or tryptophan. Fields, in order: clone size, J gene, D gene, V gene, CDR3 protein, CDR3 DNA. The D gene is left open where the match is weak. Not all rows give a size; the values are once, few, many and, for expanded clones, a class.

size: many
J: TRBJ2-1
D: NA
V: TRBV7-2
CDR3: CASSLRMRNEQFF
DNA: TGTGCCAGCAGCCTCAGGATGCGGAATGAGCAGTTCTTC

size: many
J: TRBJ1-2
D: NA
V: TRBV29-1
CDR3: CSVGGTQGGYTF
DNA: TGCAGCGTTGGCGGGACTCAGGGAGGCTACACCTTC

size: many
J: TRBJ2-5
D: NA
V: TRBV29-1
CDR3: CSVGGTWMETQYF
DNA: TGCAGCGTTGGAGGGACTTGGATGGAGACCCAGTACTTC

size: many
J: TRBJ1-2
D: NA
V: TRBV6-5
CDR3: CASSYSLQKHYGYTF
DNA: TGTGCCAGCAGTTACTCGTTGCAGAAACACTATGGCTACACCTTC

size: NA
J: TRBJ2-3
D: NA
V: TRBV7-8
CDR3: CASTGLSSTDTQYF
DNA: TGTGCCAGCACGGGTTTGTCTAGCACAGATACGCAGTATTTT

size: many
J: TRBJ1-2
D: NA
V: TRBV7-2
CDR3: CASSPARGEGYTF
DNA: TGTGCCAGCAGCCCCGCCCGGGGCGAGGGCTACACCTTC

size: NA
J: TRBJ1-4
D: TRBD1
V: TRBV29-1
CDR3: CSIRDREVNEKLFF
DNA: TGCAGCATCCGGGACAGGGAGGTGAATGAAAAACTGTTTTTT

size: many
J: TRBJ1-6
D: NA
V: TRBV6-5
CDR3: CASSADILSYNSPLHF
DNA: TGTGCCAGCAGTGCGGACATTCTCTCCTATAATTCACCCCTCCACTTT

size: many
J: TRBJ2-1
D: NA
V: TRBV5-1
CDR3: CASSLAGLIYNEQFF
DNA: TGCGCCAGCAGCTTGGCCGGGCTAATCTACAATGAGCAGTTCTTC

size: NA
J: TRBJ1-5
D: TRBD1
V: TRBV28
CDR3: CASSLPSGQGGSNQPQHF
DNA: TGTGCCAGCAGTCTACCCTCCGGACAGGGAGGCAGCAATCAGCCCCAGCATTTT

size: many
J: TRBJ2-3
D: NA
V: TRBV13
CDR3: CASSPQEGGTDTQYF
DNA: TGTGCCAGCAGCCCACAAGAGGGGGGCACAGATACGCAGTATTTT

size: NA
J: TRBJ1-3
D: NA
V: TRBV18
CDR3: CASSPTKSGSGNTIYF
DNA: TGTGCCAGCTCCCCTACGAAATCGGGCTCTGGAAACACCATATATTTT

size: few
J: TRBJ1-6
D: TRBD1
V: TRBV10-3
CDR3: CAASRGSDSPLHF
DNA: TGTGCCGCCTCCAGGGGGTCGGATTCACCCCTCCACTTT

size: many
J: TRBJ2-1
D: TRBD2
V: TRBV12-3/TRBV12-4
CDR3: CASSPGVAGRGNEQFF
DNA: TGTGCCAGCAGCCCCGGGGTAGCGGGACGGGGCAATGAGCAGTTCTTC

size: many
J: TRBJ2-4
D: NA
V: TRBV2
CDR3: CASSEASDPLQYF
DNA: TGTGCCAGCAGTGAAGCTTCGGACCCCCTTCAGTACTTC

size: NA
J: TRBJ2-6
D: TRBD1
V: TRBV29-1
CDR3: CSVWTGSSSGANVLTF
DNA: TGCAGCGTATGGACAGGGTCTTCCTCTGGGGCCAACGTCCTGACTTTC

size: many
J: TRBJ2-7
D: TRBD1
V: TRBV5-5
CDR3: CASSPRTGVREQYF
DNA: TGTGCCAGCAGCCCCCGGACAGGGGTCCGCGAGCAGTACTTC

size: many
J: TRBJ1-6
D: NA
V: TRBV27
CDR3: CASSFRQNYNSPLHF
DNA: TGTGCCAGCAGTTTTAGGCAGAACTATAATTCACCCCTCCACTTT

size: NA
J: TRBJ2-2
D: TRBD2
V: TRBV7-9
CDR3: CASSLGLASGPAGELFF
DNA: TGTGCCAGCAGCCTAGGTCTGGCTAGCGGGCCGGCCGGGGAGCTGTTTTTT

size: many
J: TRBJ1-2
D: TRBD1
V: TRBV7-9
CDR3: CASSLAPRTGNDGTF
DNA: TGTGCCAGCAGCTTAGCCCCCCGGACAGGGAACGACGGCACCTTC

size: few
J: TRBJ1-1
D: NA
V: TRBV7-8
CDR3: CASSHSAGSGAFF
DNA: TGTGCCAGCAGCCATTCCGCCGGTTCGGGAGCTTTCTTT

size: many
J: TRBJ2-1
D: NA
V: TRBV20-1
CDR3: CSALRETSKFF
DNA: TGCAGTGCGCTCCGAGAGACTAGTAAGTTCTTC

size: few
J: TRBJ2-3
D: NA
V: TRBV6-4
CDR3: CASSVGVISTDTQYF
DNA: TGTGCCAGCAGTGTCGGGGTGATTAGTACAGATACGCAGTATTTT

size: few
J: TRBJ2-7
D: NA
V: TRBV28
CDR3: CATNPGQPYEQYF
DNA: TGTGCCACCAACCCGGGACAACCCTACGAGCAGTACTTC

size: many
J: TRBJ2-1
D: NA
V: TRBV4-3
CDR3: CASLPAPSSNEQFF
DNA: TGCGCCAGTCTACCCGCCCCTTCCTCCAATGAGCAGTTCTTC

size: NA
J: TRBJ2-5
D: TRBD2
V: TRBV12-3/TRBV12-4
CDR3: CASSPPGLPNQETQYF
DNA: TGTGCCAGCAGCCCTCCGGGACTACCTAACCAAGAGACCCAGTACTTC

size: many
J: TRBJ2-7
D: TRBD2
V: TRBV20-1
CDR3: CSATSGSEQYF
DNA: TGCAGTGCTACTAGCGGGAGCGAGCAGTACTTC

size: many
J: TRBJ1-5
D: NA
V: TRBV20-1
CDR3: CSAREQDNQPQHF
DNA: TGCAGTGCTAGAGAACAGGACAATCAGCCCCAGCATTTT

size: NA
J: TRBJ2-1
D: TRBD2
V: TRBV6-2/TRBV6-3
CDR3: CASSYIGSGGYNEQFF
DNA: TGTGCCAGCAGTTACATCGGAAGCGGGGGCTACAATGAGCAGTTCTTC

size: few
J: TRBJ1-1
D: NA
V: TRBV27
CDR3: CASSFTRTGGMTEAFF
DNA: TGTGCCAGCAGTTTTACCCGGACGGGGGGAATGACTGAAGCTTTCTTT

size: NA
J: TRBJ1-2
D: NA
V: TRBV12-3/TRBV12-4
CDR3: CASHQGLGPRYGYTF
DNA: TGTGCCAGCCACCAGGGTCTGGGACCACGCTATGGCTACACCTTC

size: many
J: TRBJ2-5
D: NA
V: TRBV20-1
CDR3: CSARRWREETQYF
DNA: TGCAGTGCTAGACGGTGGAGGGAGGAGACCCAGTACTTC

size: many
J: TRBJ2-1
D: NA
V: TRBV4-2
CDR3: CASSQPGQPEQFF
DNA: TGTGCCAGCAGCCAGCCCGGACAACCCGAGCAGTTCTTC

size: many
J: TRBJ2-3
D: TRBD2
V: TRBV5-1
CDR3: CASNRGSSTDTQYF
DNA: TGCGCCAGCAACCGCGGGAGTAGCACAGATACGCAGTATTTT

size: many
J: TRBJ2-3
D: NA
V: TRBV7-2
CDR3: CASSSQSGDTQYF
DNA: TGTGCCAGCAGCTCCCAATCAGGCGATACGCAGTATTTT

size: NA
J: TRBJ2-6
D: NA
V: TRBV30
CDR3: CAWSVPGLSGANVLTF
DNA: TGTGCCTGGAGTGTACCCGGGCTCTCTGGGGCCAACGTCCTGACTTTC

size: NA
J: TRBJ1-5
D: TRBD1
V: TRBV12-3/TRBV12-4
CDR3: CASSPMTGGSQPQHF
DNA: TGTGCCAGCAGCCCGATGACAGGGGGCAGTCAGCCCCAGCATTTT